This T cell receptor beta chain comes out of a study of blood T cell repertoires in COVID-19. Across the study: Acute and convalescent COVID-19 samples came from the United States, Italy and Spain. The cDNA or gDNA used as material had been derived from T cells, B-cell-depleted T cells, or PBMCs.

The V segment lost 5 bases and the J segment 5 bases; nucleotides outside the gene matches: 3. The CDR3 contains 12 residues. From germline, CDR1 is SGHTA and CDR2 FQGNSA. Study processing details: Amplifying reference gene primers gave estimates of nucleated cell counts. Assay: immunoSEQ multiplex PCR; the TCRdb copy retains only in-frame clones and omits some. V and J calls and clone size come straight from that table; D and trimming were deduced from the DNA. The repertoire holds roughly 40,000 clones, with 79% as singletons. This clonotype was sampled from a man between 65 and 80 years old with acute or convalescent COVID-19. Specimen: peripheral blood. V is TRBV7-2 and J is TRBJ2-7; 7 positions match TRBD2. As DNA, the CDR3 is TGTGCCAGCAGCAGGACTAGGAACGAGCAGTACTTC. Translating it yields CASSRTRNEQYF.